This TCR beta chain was captured by sequencing in a study of CD8+ T cells in alopecia areata (dated by TCRdb to the late 2010s). At the level of the whole study: The treated patients, all with moderate-to-severe alopecia areata, were enrolled in an open-label pilot trial of oral tofacitinib given at 5 to 10 mg twice daily. Amplification of TCRbeta CDR3 regions was done by immunoSEQ multiplex PCR using 35 Vbeta forward primers and 13 Jbeta reverse primers. In both human patients and the C3H/HeJ mouse model, the study applied high-throughput TCRbeta sequencing to look at T cell clonal expansion in alopecia areata. Human TCRbeta sequencing covered scalp tissue and sorted CD4+ and CD8+ peripheral blood T cells from patchy and totalis/universalis alopecia areata patients and healthy controls. In treated patients, disease severity was measured using the SALT score, which gives the percentage of scalp surface area affected. Biopsies were taken from tofacitinib-treated patients at baseline and again at 4 and 24 weeks into treatment, and several of those patients also had a later scalp biopsy. RNA was obtained with the PAXgene miRNA kit for fixed scalp, the miRNeasy kit for PBMCs, and the RNeasy kit for mouse skin. Patients stayed on tofacitinib for 6 to 18 months and then had 6 months of follow-up off drug so that delayed response and recurrence could be assessed. Scalp clonality was compared among normal scalp (n=4), patchy alopecia areata scalp (n=8), and alopecia totalis/universalis scalp (n=8). General study outcomes and caveats: Scalp clonality and the number of expanded CD8+ clones among the top 100 scalp clones were significantly decreased by tofacitinib. TCR sequences shared between patients were less clear than in mice, possibly partly because of HLA diversity in the patient population. Because the treated cohort was small and had only one nonresponder, larger studies are needed to examine links between baseline CD8+ expansion and response. Many expanded lesional clones were found to persist in scalp and blood during tofacitinib treatment, and relapse after treatment cessation may be partly explained by this persistence. Compared with normal scalp, lesional scalp, particularly in alopecia totalis/universalis, had higher clonality and more expanded CD8+ clones, which suggests antigenic drive. Scalp TCR repertoire analysis is complicated because resident alphabeta T cells in normal human skin are also sequenced, whereas mouse skin is dominated by gammadelta T cells.

The method was the immunoSEQ multiplex PCR assay. For TCR sequencing, RNA was extracted from every sample and reverse transcribed into cDNA to serve as template. First-strand cDNA was synthesized with SuperScript III using a 2:1 mix of oligo-dT and random hexamers. Amplification bias was assessed with a synthetic immune receptor repertoire, and residual bias was removed computationally. As for the authors' bioinformatics: Raw reads were preprocessed to remove errors, and CDR3 was defined according to IMGT conventions as the region from the conserved cysteine to phenylalanine. Clonality was calculated as 1 minus Shannon entropy normalized by log2 of the number of productive unique TCRs. Whether scalp clones were CD4 or CD8 was inferred by matching scalp TCRbeta sequences against CD4 and CD8 repertoires sorted from blood. Held by TCRdb, this immuneACCESS table contains in-frame sequences only and omits some clones. Under half of the omission traces to an unresolved V gene where checked; the cause of the rest is unknown. V and J calls and clone size are as listed in that table; D and trimming were resolved from the DNA. The sample includes fewer than 200,000 clones, with less than 70% observed a single time. Clones ranked in the top ten supply approximately 15% of the sample.

This clone turned up a few times. What antigen it recognizes has not been identified. Base qualities are missing; no much larger clone stands one base away. According to the study, the label for this sample's time point signals: around 26 weeks on oral tofacitinib. The sample's treatment or condition label, in plain terms: oral pan-JAK inhibitor, 5-10 mg twice daily. Lesional scalp punch biopsies and peripheral blood were collected from alopecia areata patients. PBMCs were isolated by density centrifugation and stained for CD3, CD4 and CD8, after which CD4+ and CD8+ T cells were sorted on a FACSAria. Ends trimmed: V by 6 bases, J by 3 bases; bases unmatched to a gene: 10. In the germline V gene, CDR1 corresponds to SQVTM and CDR2 to ANQGSEA. The CDR3 starts with the cysteine, ends with the phenylalanine, and has 14 residues. Kept here is only the CDR3 DNA, which spans 42 bases and is read in frame from base 1.

The sequences come from CD4+ T cells sorted from blood, collected at week 24, from a patient treated with tofacitinib. The rearranged chain carries TRBV29-1 and TRBJ1-1; TRBD1 matches 7 bases in the middle. The origin of this receptor is a human donor with alopecia areata. The DNA sequence is TGCAGCGTAGCCCGCAGGGGGGCGGACACTGAAGCTTTCTTT. This translates into CSVARRGADTEAFF.